The 25 T cell receptor beta chains given below trace back to one sample, sequenced in a study of blood T cell repertoires in COVID-19. This table comes from immunoSEQ multiplex PCR, and its TCRdb copy is limited to in-frame clones, with some not included. The sample yields around 310,000 clones, about 90% seen once. What was sequenced was peripheral blood. All receptors come from a woman aged 40 to 55 with COVID-19, enrolled during active disease.

The genes are TRBV30 and TRBJ2-7; 7 positions agree with TRBD1. With V trimmed by 4 bases and J by 3 bases, 0 bases remained unmatched. This CDR3 comprises 11 residues. In germline, CDR1 is GTSNPN, CDR2 SVGIG (reference sequence). In DNA, the CDR3 is TGTGCCTGGACAGGGGGCTACGAGCAGTACTTC. Residues: CAWTGGYEQYF.

The genes are TRBV3-1 (or the pseudogene TRBV3-2) and TRBJ2-1, with unresolved D. V lost 3 bases and J 10 bases, leaving 13 bases between the germline ends. The germline CDR1 and CDR2 sequences are LGHDT and YNNKEL (reference sequence). The CDR3 consists of 13 residues. This chain's CDR3 is CASSQIPGYEQFF. The CDR3 DNA follows: TGTGCCAGCAGCCAGATTCCAGGTTACGAGCAGTTCTTC.

A word on this clone: At the DNA level, this CDR3 is encoded by other sequences in the same sample as well. The genes are TRBV5-1 and TRBJ1-3, with TRBD1 matching over 7 bases. The CDR3 is 15 residues long. Looked up from germline, CDR1 is SGHRS and CDR2 is YFSETQ. Unmatched junction bases numbered 1, after V lost 0 bases and J lost 1 base. The CDR3 sequence: CASSLDRGSGNTIYF. The CDR3 DNA follows: TGCGCCAGCAGCTTGGACAGGGGATCTGGAAACACCATATATTTT.

J is TRBJ1-3 and V is TRBV10-1, with D unclear. Germline V gene lookup returns CDR1 WNHNN and CDR2 SYGVQD (reference sequence). V was shortened by 10 bases and J by 11 bases, with 24 bases between the two germline ends. The CDR3 loop spans 14 amino acids. The DNA for the CDR3 is TGCGCCACCAGATTAGAGTTGGGCAGGCTCGCCATATATTTT. As protein: CATRLELGRLAIYF.

The rearrangement uses TRBV5-6 and TRBJ2-7, with D perhaps TRBD1 (5 bases). CDR3 length: 15 amino acids. CDR1 SGHDT and CDR2 YYEEEE come from the germline V gene. V was trimmed by 4 bases and J by 4 bases, leaving 18 bases between them. CDR3 region: CASSLLETASYEQYF. The CDR3 DNA reads TGTGCCAGCAGCCTGCTCGAGACAGCTTCATACGAGCAGTACTTC. Combining the CDR3 with reference TRBV5-6 and TRBJ2-7 gives the whole variable domain DAGVTQSPTHLIKTRGQQVTLRCSPKSGHDTVSWYQQALGQGPQFIFQYYEEEERQRGNFPDRFSGHQFPNYSSELNVNALLLGDSALYLCASSLLETASYEQYFGPGTRLTVT.

The CDR3: CASREHTAAEQFF. As DNA, the CDR3 is TGTGCCAGCAGAGAGCACACAGCAGCTGAGCAGTTCTTC. This chain uses TRBV28 with TRBJ2-1; D is ambiguous. Germline loops: CDR1 MDHEN, CDR2 SYDVKM. V was pared by 6 bases and J by 9 bases, with 15 bases between. The CDR3 sequence is 13 residues long.

The V call is TRBV29-1, the J call TRBJ2-7; 7 nucleotides agree with TRBD1. Germline lookup yields CDR1 SQVTM and CDR2 ANQGSEA. This CDR3 is built from 14 residues. V lost 7 bases to trimming and J lost 3 bases; unmatched junction nucleotides: 12. The CDR3 bases are TGCAGCGCCGCCCTCAGACAGGGCTACTACGAGCAGTACTTC. The encoded protein is CSAALRQGYYEQYF.

CDR3 amino acids: CASSLLRGTEAFF. DNA for the CDR3: TGTGCCAGCAGTTTACTACGAGGCACTGAAGCTTTCTTT. The chain uses TRBV12-3 or TRBV12-4 and TRBJ1-1; D unclear. The length of the CDR3 is 13 residues. Trimming took 2 bases from V and 4 from J, leaving 8 bases between them.

This chain joins TRBV5-1 and TRBJ2-3; possible D gene TRBD1, 6 bases. Germline V lookup: CDR1 SGHRS, CDR2 YFSETQ. The CDR3 has 15 residues. V lost 5 bases to trimming and J lost 3 bases, with 16 bases between them. The chain's CDR3 is CASRFGQTSTDTQYF. The CDR3 DNA follows: TGCGCCAGCAGATTCGGACAGACTTCGACAGATACGCAGTATTTT.

This chain connects TRBV6-6 to TRBJ2-5; 7 nucleotides align to TRBD1. The CDR3 is 13 amino acids. V was clipped by 3 bases and J by 5 bases; unmatched bases: 3. Germline lookup yields CDR1 MNHNY and CDR2 SVGAGI (reference sequence). As DNA, the CDR3 is TGTGCCAGCAGTTATGGACAGGCGGAGACCCAGTACTTC. It specifies CASSYGQAETQYF.

As regards this clone: Other nucleotide sequences in the sample specify the same CDR3. The J gene is TRBJ2-5, the V gene TRBV15; 7 nucleotides agree with TRBD2. In germline, CDR1 is LNHNV, CDR2 YYDKDF (reference sequence). This CDR3 region has 13 residues. The V segment lost 1 base and the J segment 4 bases; nucleotides outside the gene matches: 0. The CDR3 reads CATSRGGGETQYF. The DNA of the CDR3 is TGTGCCACCAGCAGAGGGGGGGGAGAGACCCAGTACTTC.

The rearrangement links TRBV7-2 to TRBJ1-4; D might be TRBD1 (5 bases). Trimming took off 1 base at V and 5 bases at J, with 11 bases between the two ends. The CDR3 has 15 amino acids. CDR1 is SGHTA, CDR2 FQGNSA, per germline. The CDR3 protein is CASSLVSAGNEKLFF. The CDR3 bases are TGTGCCAGCAGCTTAGTATCGGCAGGGAATGAAAAACTGTTTTTT.

The rearrangement links TRBV10-2 to TRBJ1-2, with TRBD1 matching over 8 bases. Germline V gene lookup returns CDR1 WSHSY and CDR2 SAAADI. V was pared by 5 bases and J by 4 bases, with 6 bases of the junction left unmatched. The CDR3 covers 14 residues. Here the CDR3 DNA reads TGCGCCAGCAGTAATACAGGGGGGTCCTATGGCTACACCTTC. Encoded protein: CASSNTGGSYGYTF.

V usage is TRBV5-5 and J usage is TRBJ1-1; no clear D gene. CDR3 size: 12 residues. Germline CDR1 is SGHKS and CDR2 is YYEKEE (reference sequence). The V and J ends lost 2 bases and 6 bases respectively, with 8 bases between them. The CDR3 DNA is TGTGCCAGCAGCTTCCCTCGGGCTGAAGCTTTCTTT. This translates into CASSFPRAEAFF.

J is TRBJ1-1 and V is TRBV6-5, with D tentatively TRBD1 (6 bases). V was shortened by 8 bases and J by 5 bases, with 9 bases between the two germline ends. The CDR3 extends over 11 amino acids. Germline V gene data show CDR1 as MNHEY and CDR2 as SVGAGI. The CDR3: CASGGGTEAFF. The CDR3 region has the DNA TGTGCCAGCGGGGGCGGAACTGAAGCTTTCTTT.

V is TRBV3-1 (or the pseudogene TRBV3-2) and J is TRBJ1-6; 7 bases are shared with TRBD1. V lost 4 bases and J lost 7; bases outside the gene matches: 7. The CDR3 is 15 residues long. Per the germline V gene, CDR1 is LGHDT and CDR2 is YNNKEL (reference sequence). The CDR3 sequence is CASSPTGMANSPLHF. Written as DNA, the CDR3 is TGTGCCAGCAGCCCGACAGGGATGGCAAATTCACCCCTCCACTTT.

The DNA for the CDR3 is TGCAGCGTTCCCCCAGATTCACCCCTCCACTTT. Amino acid sequence: CSVPPDSPLHF. The V and J genes are TRBV29-1 and TRBJ1-6; no firm D call. Trimming shortened V by 5 bases and J by 8 bases, and 7 bases separated the two germline ends. Germline values: CDR1 SQVTM, CDR2 ANQGSEA. The CDR3 loop spans 11 amino acids. The full variable domain, in which reference TRBV29-1 and TRBJ1-6 provide the parts outside the CDR3, is SAVISQKPSRDICQRGTSLTIQCQVDSQVTMMFWYRQQPGQSLTLIATANQGSEATYESGFVIDKFPISRPNLTFSTLTVSNMSPEDSSIYLCSVPPDSPLHFGNGTRLTVT.

The chain employs TRBV27 and TRBJ1-5; 7 nucleotides match TRBD1. The germline CDR1 and CDR2 sequences are MNHEY and SMNVEV (reference sequence). The CDR3 sequence is 15 residues long. V lost 5 bases and J lost 3; bases outside the gene matches: 7. CDR3 sequence: CASSPLDRVNQPQHF. CDR3 in DNA: TGTGCCAGCAGTCCTCTCGACAGGGTCAATCAGCCCCAGCATTTT.

DNA for the CDR3: TGCAGTGCTGGGAGGTACAATGAGCAGTTCTTC. Residues: CSAGRYNEQFF. V and J are TRBV20-1 and TRBJ2-1; D is possibly TRBD2 (6 bases). Trimming left V 5 bases short and J 4 bases short, with 6 bases between. CDR3 length equals 11 residues. Germline V lookup: CDR1 DFQATT, CDR2 SNEGSKA (reference sequence).

This clone has just one count. The chain has TRBV30 and TRBJ2-7; 10 nucleotides match TRBD2. V trimming: 2 bases; J trimming: 7 bases; junction bases outside the gene matches: 8. The germline V gene has CDR1 GTSNPN and CDR2 SVGIG (reference sequence). CDR3 length: 14 amino acids. CDR3 amino acids: CAWSLSGGEGEQYF. The DNA of the CDR3 is TGTGCCTGGAGTCTCAGCGGGGGGGAGGGGGAGCAGTACTTC.

The chain couples TRBV6-5 to TRBJ1-2, with 8 bases identical to TRBD1. Germline V lookup: CDR1 MNHEY, CDR2 SVGAGI. The length of the CDR3 is 14 residues. Losses at the gene ends were 4 bases for V and 3 bases for J; bases not matched to a gene: 4. CDR3 protein: CASSSAGGHYGYTF. The CDR3 region has the DNA TGTGCCAGCAGTTCGGCAGGGGGCCACTATGGCTACACCTTC.

The chain recombines TRBV9 with TRBJ2-1, with a possible D match to TRBD1 (6 bases). Trimming left V 3 bases short and J 5 bases short, with 15 bases between. Per the germline V gene, CDR1 is SGDLS and CDR2 is YYNGEE. The CDR3 is 15 residues long. The CDR3 DNA reads as TGTGCCAGCAGCGCCAGGGGATTGAAGGACAATGAGCAGTTCTTC. This translates into CASSARGLKDNEQFF.

The chain combines TRBV12-3 or TRBV12-4 with TRBJ1-2; 9 positions match TRBD1. The junction had 5 bases not matched to a gene; V was cut back by 4 bases and J by 8 bases. The CDR3 runs 13 residues. Written as DNA, the CDR3 is TGTGCCAGCAGTTCAACAGGGGGCTGGGGCTACACCTTC. Protein product: CASSSTGGWGYTF.

The chain joins TRBV9 to TRBJ2-2, with 9 nucleotides matching TRBD1. Trimming removed 3 bases from V and 6 bases from J; junction bases left unmatched: 9. The germline gives CDR1 SGDLS, CDR2 YYNGEE. The CDR3 has 16 residues. The DNA of the CDR3 is TGTGCCAGCAGCGATAACAGGGGGCGCGAGTCCGGGGAGCTGTTTTTT. As protein: CASSDNRGRESGELFF.

This chain connects TRBV6-2 or TRBV6-3 to TRBJ2-7; the D is unclear. CDR1 is MNHEY and CDR2 is SVGEGT in the germline V gene. Deletions cut 4 bases from V and 6 bases from J, with 10 bases between. CDR3 length: 12 amino acids. The CDR3 DNA reads as TGTGCCAGCAGTTGGCCGTTTGGCGAGCAGTACTTC. Translation: CASSWPFGEQYF.